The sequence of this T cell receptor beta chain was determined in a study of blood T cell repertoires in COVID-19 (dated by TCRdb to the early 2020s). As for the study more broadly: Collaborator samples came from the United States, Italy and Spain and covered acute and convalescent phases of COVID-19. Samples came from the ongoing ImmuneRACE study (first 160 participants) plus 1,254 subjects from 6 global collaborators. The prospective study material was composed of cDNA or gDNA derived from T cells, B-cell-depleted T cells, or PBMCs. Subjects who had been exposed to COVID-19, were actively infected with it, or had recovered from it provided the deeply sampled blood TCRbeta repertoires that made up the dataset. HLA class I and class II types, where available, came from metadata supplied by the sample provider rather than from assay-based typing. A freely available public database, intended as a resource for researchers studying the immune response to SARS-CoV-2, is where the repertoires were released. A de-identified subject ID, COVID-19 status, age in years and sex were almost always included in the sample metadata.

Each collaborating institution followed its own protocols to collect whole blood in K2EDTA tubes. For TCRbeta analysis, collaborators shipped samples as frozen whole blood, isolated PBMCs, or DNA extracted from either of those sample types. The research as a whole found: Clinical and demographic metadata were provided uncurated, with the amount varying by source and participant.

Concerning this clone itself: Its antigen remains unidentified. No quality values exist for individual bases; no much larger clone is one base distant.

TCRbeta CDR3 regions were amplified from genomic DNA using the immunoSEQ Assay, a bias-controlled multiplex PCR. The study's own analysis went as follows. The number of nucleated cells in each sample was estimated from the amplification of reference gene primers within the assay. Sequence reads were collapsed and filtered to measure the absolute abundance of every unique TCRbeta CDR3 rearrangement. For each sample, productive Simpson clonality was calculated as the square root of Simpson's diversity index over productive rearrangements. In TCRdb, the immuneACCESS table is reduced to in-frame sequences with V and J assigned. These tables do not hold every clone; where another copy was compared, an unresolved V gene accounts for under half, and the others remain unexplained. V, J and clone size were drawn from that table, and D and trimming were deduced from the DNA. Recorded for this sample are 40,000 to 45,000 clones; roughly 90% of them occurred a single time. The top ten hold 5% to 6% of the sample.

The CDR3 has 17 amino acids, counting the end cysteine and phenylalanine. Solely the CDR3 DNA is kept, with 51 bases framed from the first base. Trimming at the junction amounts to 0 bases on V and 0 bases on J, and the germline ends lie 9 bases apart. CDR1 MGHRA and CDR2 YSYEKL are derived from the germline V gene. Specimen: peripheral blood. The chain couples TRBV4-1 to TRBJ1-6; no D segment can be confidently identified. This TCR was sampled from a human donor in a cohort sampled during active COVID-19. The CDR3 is CASSQDSPSSYNSPLHF. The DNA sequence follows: TGCGCCAGCAGCCAAGATTCCCCGAGCTCCTATAATTCACCCCTCCACTTT.